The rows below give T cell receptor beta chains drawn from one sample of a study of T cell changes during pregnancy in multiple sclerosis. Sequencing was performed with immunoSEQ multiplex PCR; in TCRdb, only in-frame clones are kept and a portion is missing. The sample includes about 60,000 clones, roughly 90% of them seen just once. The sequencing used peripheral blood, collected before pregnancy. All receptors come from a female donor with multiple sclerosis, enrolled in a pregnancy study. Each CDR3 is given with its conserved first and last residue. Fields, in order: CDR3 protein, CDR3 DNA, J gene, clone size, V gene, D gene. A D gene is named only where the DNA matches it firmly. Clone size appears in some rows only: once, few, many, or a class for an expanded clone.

CDR3aa: CSVGTSGTDTQYF
CDR3nt: TGCAGCGTTGGTACTAGCGGGACAGATACGCAGTATTTT
j_gene: TRBJ2-3
abundance: NA
v_gene: TRBV29-1
d_gene: TRBD2

CDR3aa: CSVSRVWVEGYTF
CDR3nt: TGCAGCGTTAGCAGGGTATGGGTGGAAGGCTACACCTTC
j_gene: TRBJ1-2
abundance: NA
v_gene: TRBV29-1
d_gene: NA

CDR3aa: CASSLGRGGGIYNEQFF
CDR3nt: TGTGCCAGCAGCTTAGGAAGGGGCGGGGGCATCTACAATGAGCAGTTCTTC
j_gene: TRBJ2-1
abundance: NA
v_gene: TRBV7-2
d_gene: NA

CDR3aa: CASSSRGTPQETQYF
CDR3nt: TGCGCCAGCAGCTCGCGGGGGACGCCCCAAGAGACCCAGTACTTC
j_gene: TRBJ2-5
abundance: NA
v_gene: TRBV4-1
d_gene: TRBD2

CDR3aa: CASSEYRGAGANVLTF
CDR3nt: TGTGCCAGCAGTGAATATCGGGGGGCTGGGGCCAACGTCCTGACTTTC
j_gene: TRBJ2-6
abundance: NA
v_gene: TRBV25-1
d_gene: TRBD2

CDR3aa: CATQTGSYEQYF
CDR3nt: TGTGCCACCCAGACGGGGTCCTACGAGCAGTACTTC
j_gene: TRBJ2-7
abundance: NA
v_gene: TRBV19
d_gene: NA

CDR3aa: CASSPHGQGATDTQYF
CDR3nt: TGTGCCAGCAGCCCCCACGGACAGGGGGCGACAGATACGCAGTATTTT
j_gene: TRBJ2-3
abundance: NA
v_gene: TRBV14
d_gene: TRBD1

CDR3aa: CATNQPQHF
CDR3nt: TGTGCCACGAATCAGCCCCAGCATTTT
j_gene: TRBJ1-5
abundance: NA
v_gene: TRBV6-6
d_gene: NA

CDR3aa: CASSASGERTDTQYF
CDR3nt: TGCGCCAGCAGCGCGTCCGGGGAGCGCACAGATACGCAGTATTTT
j_gene: TRBJ2-3
abundance: NA
v_gene: TRBV5-1
d_gene: NA

CDR3aa: CASSSPGPQAGETQYF
CDR3nt: TGTGCCAGCAGCTCCCCGGGACCGCAAGCGGGAGAGACCCAGTACTTC
j_gene: TRBJ2-5
abundance: NA
v_gene: TRBV5-4
d_gene: NA

CDR3aa: CASSEGGGSYEQYF
CDR3nt: TGTGCCAGCAGTGAAGGGGGGGGGAGCTACGAGCAGTACTTC
j_gene: TRBJ2-7
abundance: NA
v_gene: TRBV6-1
d_gene: TRBD2

CDR3aa: CASSDDWGRTEAFF
CDR3nt: TGTGCCAGCAGTGATGATTGGGGGCGGACTGAAGCTTTCTTT
j_gene: TRBJ1-1
abundance: NA
v_gene: TRBV6-1
d_gene: NA

CDR3aa: CASSVSRNRVGDSPLHF
CDR3nt: TGTGCCAGCAGCGTATCAAGAAACAGGGTAGGGGATTCACCCCTCCACTTT
j_gene: TRBJ1-6
abundance: NA
v_gene: TRBV9
d_gene: NA

CDR3aa: CASSLKAPDRGFEKLFF
CDR3nt: TGTGCCAGCAGCTTAAAGGCTCCGGACAGGGGATTTGAAAAACTGTTTTTT
j_gene: TRBJ1-4
abundance: NA
v_gene: TRBV7-9
d_gene: TRBD1

CDR3aa: CASSGRDFYGYTF
CDR3nt: TGCGCCAGCAGCGGACGGGATTTCTATGGCTACACCTTC
j_gene: TRBJ1-2
abundance: NA
v_gene: TRBV4-3
d_gene: NA

CDR3aa: CASIPDRSDTEAFF
CDR3nt: TGCGCCAGCATACCGGACAGGAGCGACACTGAAGCTTTCTTT
j_gene: TRBJ1-1
abundance: NA
v_gene: TRBV10-2
d_gene: TRBD1

CDR3aa: CAISGAGNEQFF
CDR3nt: TGTGCCATCAGTGGGGCAGGCAATGAGCAGTTCTTC
j_gene: TRBJ2-1
abundance: NA
v_gene: TRBV10-3
d_gene: NA

CDR3aa: CASSAGTGTYEQYF
CDR3nt: TGTGCCAGTAGTGCCGGGACAGGGACCTACGAGCAGTACTTC
j_gene: TRBJ2-7
abundance: NA
v_gene: TRBV19
d_gene: TRBD1

CDR3aa: CASRLAGGHEQYF
CDR3nt: TGTGCCAGCAGACTAGCGGGGGGTCACGAGCAGTACTTC
j_gene: TRBJ2-7
abundance: NA
v_gene: TRBV13
d_gene: TRBD2

CDR3aa: CASSGLQGVGSGYTF
CDR3nt: TGTGCCAGCAGCGGCCTTCAGGGGGTTGGTAGTGGCTACACCTTC
j_gene: TRBJ1-2
abundance: NA
v_gene: TRBV9
d_gene: TRBD1

CDR3aa: CASSLEQGGTGELFF
CDR3nt: TGTGCCAGCAGCTTGGAACAGGGAGGGACCGGGGAGCTGTTTTTT
j_gene: TRBJ2-2
abundance: NA
v_gene: TRBV7-3
d_gene: NA

CDR3aa: CASSFGTGPYEQYF
CDR3nt: TGTGCCAGCAGCTTCGGGACAGGCCCCTACGAGCAGTACTTC
j_gene: TRBJ2-7
abundance: NA
v_gene: TRBV11-2
d_gene: TRBD1

CDR3aa: CASTPPGGFNTGELFF
CDR3nt: TGTGCCAGCACTCCCCCAGGGGGATTCAACACCGGGGAGCTGTTTTTT
j_gene: TRBJ2-2
abundance: NA
v_gene: TRBV5-4
d_gene: TRBD1

CDR3aa: CASSQGQKLFF
CDR3nt: TGCGCCAGCAGCCAAGGTCAGAAACTGTTTTTT
j_gene: TRBJ1-4
abundance: NA
v_gene: TRBV4-3
d_gene: NA

CDR3aa: CATSREDRGSGYTF
CDR3nt: TGTGCCACCAGCAGAGAGGACAGGGGGTCTGGCTACACCTTC
j_gene: TRBJ1-2
abundance: once
v_gene: TRBV15
d_gene: TRBD1

CDR3aa: CASSLAPSGDTQYF
CDR3nt: TGTGCCAGCAGCTTAGCGCCGTCGGGAGATACGCAGTATTTT
j_gene: TRBJ2-3
abundance: NA
v_gene: TRBV7-9
d_gene: NA

CDR3aa: CAIGDTLNEKLFF
CDR3nt: TGTGCCATCGGGGACACTCTTAATGAAAAACTGTTTTTT
j_gene: TRBJ1-4
abundance: once
v_gene: TRBV10-3
d_gene: NA

CDR3aa: CASSPMPGTFGNTIYF
CDR3nt: TGTGCCAGCTCACCTATGCCCGGGACTTTTGGAAACACCATATATTTT
j_gene: TRBJ1-3
abundance: once
v_gene: TRBV18
d_gene: NA

CDR3aa: CASSISGGTDTQYF
CDR3nt: TGTGCCAGTAGTATAAGCGGGGGTACAGATACGCAGTATTTT
j_gene: TRBJ2-3
abundance: NA
v_gene: TRBV19
d_gene: TRBD2

CDR3aa: CASSIRGTGETQYF
CDR3nt: TGTGCCAGTAGTATAAGGGGGACGGGGGAGACCCAGTACTTC
j_gene: TRBJ2-5
abundance: NA
v_gene: TRBV19
d_gene: NA

CDR3aa: CASSLGQGWATEAFF
CDR3nt: TGTGCCAGCAGCTTGGGGCAGGGTTGGGCCACTGAAGCTTTCTTT
j_gene: TRBJ1-1
abundance: NA
v_gene: TRBV5-4
d_gene: NA

CDR3aa: CASSLIPGTYTGELFF
CDR3nt: TGTGCCAGCAGCTTAATACCCGGGACATACACCGGGGAGCTGTTTTTT
j_gene: TRBJ2-2
abundance: NA
v_gene: TRBV7-2
d_gene: NA

CDR3aa: CASSLGQVTYNEQFF
CDR3nt: TGTGCCAGCAGCTTGGGACAGGTTACCTACAATGAGCAGTTCTTC
j_gene: TRBJ2-1
abundance: NA
v_gene: TRBV5-8
d_gene: NA

CDR3aa: CASSHEVGTGSTEAFF
CDR3nt: TGCGCCAGCAGCCATGAGGTCGGGACAGGGAGCACTGAAGCTTTCTTT
j_gene: TRBJ1-1
abundance: few
v_gene: TRBV4-3
d_gene: TRBD1

CDR3aa: CATSPEGGQDTQYF
CDR3nt: TGTGCCACCTCCCCAGAGGGGGGGCAAGATACGCAGTATTTT
j_gene: TRBJ2-3
abundance: NA
v_gene: TRBV6-4
d_gene: NA

CDR3aa: CASSQVFRDSNTEAFF
CDR3nt: TGCGCCAGCAGCCAAGTATTCAGGGACAGCAACACTGAAGCTTTCTTT
j_gene: TRBJ1-1
abundance: NA
v_gene: TRBV4-1
d_gene: TRBD1

CDR3aa: CASSLNRRGAWGEAFF
CDR3nt: TGTGCCAGCAGCCTAAACAGACGCGGGGCCTGGGGTGAAGCTTTCTTT
j_gene: TRBJ1-1
abundance: NA
v_gene: TRBV7-3
d_gene: NA

CDR3aa: CASEAGFNQPQHF
CDR3nt: TGTGCCAGCGAGGCAGGGTTTAATCAGCCCCAGCATTTT
j_gene: TRBJ1-5
abundance: NA
v_gene: TRBV2
d_gene: NA

CDR3aa: CASSLDRGGKYEQYF
CDR3nt: TGTGCCAGCAGCTTGGATCGCGGGGGGAAGTACGAGCAGTACTTC
j_gene: TRBJ2-7
abundance: NA
v_gene: TRBV5-5
d_gene: TRBD2